Following are 28 T cell receptor beta chains from one sample sequenced in a study of PD-1 blockade in classical Hodgkin lymphoma. Here immunoSEQ multiplex PCR was the method, and the copy in TCRdb shows in-frame clones only, minus some. Among roughly 94,000 clones, roughly 91% were seen once, and the ten largest hold 2%. As for time point: cycle 4 day 1 (C4D1), after 5 to 7 weeks of nivolumab. Patients all relapsed after autologous stem cell transplantation, and there was variation in brentuximab vedotin exposure. The sequencing used peripheral blood mononuclear cells (PBMCs), collected before the fourth cycle of nivolumab. These receptors all stem from a human donor with classical Hodgkin lymphoma.

The gene calls are TRBV7-2 and TRBJ2-3, with unresolved D. CDR1 is SGHTA and CDR2 is FQGNSA in the germline V gene. The CDR3 has 14 residues. Trimming left V 1 base short and J 2 bases short, with 7 bases between. CDR3 bases: TGTGCCAGCAGCTTAGGTCAGAACACAGATACGCAGTATTTT. Protein sequence: CASSLGQNTDTQYF.

The gene calls are TRBV9 and TRBJ1-2; D unresolved. Between the trimmed V and J ends, which lost 1 base and 6 bases, there was a span of 4 bases. The V gene's germline CDR1 is SGDLS and CDR2 YYNGEE. This CDR3 comprises 11 residues. DNA of the CDR3: TGTGCCAGCAGCGTACCGGATGGCTACACCTTC. Residues: CASSVPDGYTF.

This chain connects TRBV7-9 to TRBJ2-7, with D maybe TRBD1 (6 bases). The CDR3 is 12 residues long. V lost 10 bases, J lost 2 bases, and 12 bases lay in between. Germline loops: CDR1 SEHNR, CDR2 FQNEAQ (reference sequence). This chain's CDR3 is CAIGEGAYEQYF. In DNA, the CDR3 is TGTGCCATAGGAGAGGGGGCCTACGAGCAGTACTTC. The variable domain in full, with the rest retrieved from reference TRBV7-9 and TRBJ2-7, is DTGVSQNPRHKITKRGQNVTFRCDPISEHNRLYWYRQTLGQGPEFLTYFQNEAQLEKSRLLSDRFSAERPKGSFSTLEIQRTEQGDSAMYLCAIGEGAYEQYFGPGTRLTVT.

This clone appeared a few times. The chain links TRBV18 to TRBJ2-7; D may match TRBD1 or TRBD2 (5 bases each). This CDR3 region has 20 residues. Per the germline V gene, CDR1 is KGHSH and CDR2 is LQKENI. The germline V and J ends were trimmed by 2 bases and 3 bases, with 29 bases remaining between them. CDR3 loop: CASSPGAGNPFGTGGYEQYF. The CDR3 DNA follows: TGTGCCAGCTCACCAGGGGCCGGGAATCCCTTTGGGACCGGCGGCTACGAGCAGTACTTC.

The chain joins TRBV5-1 to TRBJ2-7; no clear D gene. Germline V gene sequence: CDR1 SGHRS, CDR2 YFSETQ. V was clipped by 0 bases and J by 2 bases, with 18 bases between them. This CDR3 has 17 residues. The CDR3 nucleotides are TGCGCCAGCAGCTTGGCCTTACTGCAGGCAGCTGCCTACGAGCAGTACTTC. Amino acids: CASSLALLQAAAYEQYF.

The chain is built from TRBV5-1 and TRBJ2-2; D may be TRBD2 (6 bases). V dropped 4 bases and J dropped 5 bases, with 12 bases sitting between them. CDR3 length: 14 amino acids. Germline assignment: CDR1 SGHRS and CDR2 YFSETQ. CDR3 bases: TGCGCCAGCAGCCCCGGGACTCCAACCGGGGAGCTGTTTTTT. Protein: CASSPGTPTGELFF.

This rearrangement joins TRBV6-6 to TRBJ1-1, with 8 positions matching TRBD1. The CDR3 contains 13 residues. The V gene's germline CDR1 is MNHNY and CDR2 SVGAGI (reference sequence). J gave up 8 bases and V 0 bases, and 2 bases lay outside the gene matches. In DNA, the CDR3 is TGTGCCAGCAGTTACTCCGGACAGGGCGAAGCTTTCTTT. Its translation: CASSYSGQGEAFF.

The sample holds one count of this clone. The gene calls are TRBV10-2 and TRBJ2-2, with 8 positions matching TRBD1. The CDR3 sequence is 14 residues long. Germline V gives CDR1 WSHSY, CDR2 SAAADI. The V segment lost 6 bases and the J segment 6 bases; nucleotides outside the gene matches: 6. CDR3 in amino acids: CASRAGGASGELFF. The CDR3 nucleotides are TGCGCCAGCAGGGCAGGGGGCGCTTCCGGGGAGCTGTTTTTT.

This clone was picked up a small number of times. V and J are TRBV28 and TRBJ2-1; D is unclear. The CDR3 is 12 residues long. Germline V gene lookup returns CDR1 MDHEN and CDR2 SYDVKM. Trimming stripped 10 bases from V and 2 bases from J, with 9 bases between. The CDR3 loop is CATRTAYNEQFF. CDR3 nucleotide sequence: TGTGCCACCCGAACAGCCTACAATGAGCAGTTCTTC.

This sequence joins TRBV10-3 and TRBJ2-1; D gene uncertain. The CDR3 loop spans 15 amino acids. From germline, CDR1 is ENHRY and CDR2 SYGVKD. V was cut by 4 bases and J by 0 bases, with 10 bases left in between. CDR3 region: CAISAKQHSYNEQFF. Written as DNA, the CDR3 is TGTGCCATCAGTGCAAAGCAACACTCCTACAATGAGCAGTTCTTC.

The V and J genes are TRBV30 and TRBJ2-7, with D perhaps matching TRBD2 (5 bases). The CDR3 is 12 residues long. The germline CDR1 and CDR2 sequences are GTSNPN and SVGIG (reference sequence). V dropped 3 bases and J dropped 4 bases, with 10 bases sitting between them. CDR3 in DNA: TGTGCCTGGAGGGACTTAAAATACGAGCAGTACTTC. This encodes CAWRDLKYEQYF.

The chain employs TRBV7-8 and TRBJ2-7; D may be TRBD1 (5 bases). V lost 2 bases and J 7 bases, leaving 15 bases between the germline ends. Germline V gene sequence: CDR1 SGHVS, CDR2 FQNEAQ. CDR3 length equals 14 residues. The chain's CDR3 is CASSLMGPWREQYF. In nucleotides, the CDR3 is TGTGCCAGCAGCTTAATGGGGCCCTGGCGGGAGCAGTACTTC.

Notes on this clone: One end of the junction is discordant with germline, which a read error may explain. The V and J genes are TRBV20-1 and TRBJ2-3; D remains unclear. Germline V CDR1 and CDR2: DFQATT, SNEGSKA (reference sequence). CDR3 length equals 11 residues. The CDR3 bases are TGTCGCATATCGTGGGGAGATACGCAGTATTTT. Protein sequence: CRISWGDTQYF.

The gene calls are TRBV30 and TRBJ1-1; no clear D. V gave up 0 bases and J gave up 2 bases, with 10 bases separating them. Germline values: CDR1 GTSNPN, CDR2 SVGIG (reference sequence). The CDR3 spans 14 residues. CDR3 sequence (DNA): TGTGCCTGGAGTGTCGGGCGAACTAACACTGAAGCTTTCTTT. Translated, it gives CAWSVGRTNTEAFF. Full variable domain (remainder filled in from reference TRBV30 and TRBJ1-1): SQTIHQWPATLVQPVGSPLSLECTVEGTSNPNLYWYRQAAGRGLQLLFYSVGIGQISSEVPQNLSASRPQDRQFILSSKKLLLSDSGFYLCAWSVGRTNTEAFFGQGTRLTVV.

V gene TRBV10-2 combines with J gene TRBJ2-7; D is uncertain. The germline gives CDR1 WSHSY, CDR2 SAAADI. The V and J ends lost 5 bases and 7 bases respectively, with 12 bases between them. This CDR3 is built from 12 residues. The chain's CDR3 is CASSSIVREQYF. The CDR3 region has the DNA TGCGCCAGCAGTTCGATCGTGAGGGAGCAGTACTTC.

The chain carries TRBV2 and TRBJ2-2; D call uncertain. Germline CDR1 SNHLY, CDR2 FYNNEI. This CDR3 spans 13 amino acids. Trimming stripped 3 bases from V and 5 bases from J, with 7 bases between. This chain's CDR3 is CASSDRRTGELFF. In nucleotides, the CDR3 is TGTGCCAGCAGTGACCGGCGGACCGGGGAGCTGTTTTTT.

The chain combines TRBV27 with TRBJ2-3; D gene ambiguous. This CDR3 has 14 residues. The germline gives CDR1 MNHEY, CDR2 SMNVEV (reference sequence). The V and J ends lost 3 bases and 6 bases respectively, with 13 bases between them. CDR3 in DNA: TGTGCCAGCAGTTTTAATGGGATACGGGATACGCAGTATTTT. Its protein product is CASSFNGIRDTQYF.

This sequence joins TRBV6-1 and TRBJ2-7, with 7 bases that match TRBD1. Germline assignment: CDR1 MNHNS and CDR2 SASEGT. This CDR3 has 13 residues. V was clipped by 7 bases and J by 2 bases; unmatched bases: 5. CDR3 DNA sequence: TGTGCCAGCACCCTCGACAGGGCCTACGAGCAGTACTTC. Its protein product is CASTLDRAYEQYF.

The V call is TRBV30, the J call TRBJ2-2, with TRBD2 identical over 9 bases. This CDR3 has 19 amino acids. Germline V gives CDR1 GTSNPN, CDR2 SVGIG (reference sequence). The junction had 14 bases not matched to a gene; V was cut back by 3 bases and J by 0 bases. The CDR3 nucleotides read TGTGCCTGGAGGCTCGATTGGGCTAGCGGGGACGCGAACACCGGGGAGCTGTTTTTT. This sequence encodes CAWRLDWASGDANTGELFF.

The CDR3 DNA reads as TGTGCCAGCACTCCCCTCAGAGGGGGGAGCGACGAGCAGTACTTC. This translates into CASTPLRGGSDEQYF. The chain is built from TRBV25-1 and TRBJ2-7; D tentatively fits TRBD1 or TRBD2 (6 bases each). Trimming took off 7 bases at V and 5 bases at J, with 21 bases between the two ends. Germline V gene lookup returns CDR1 MGHDK and CDR2 SYGVNS. CDR3 size: 15 residues.

The V call is TRBV19, the J call TRBJ2-5, with 7 bases identical to TRBD1. The V gene's germline CDR1 is LNHDA and CDR2 SQIVND (reference sequence). V shed 2 bases, J shed 2 bases, and the junction held 5 bases outside the gene matches. The CDR3 is made up of 15 amino acids. The CDR3 DNA reads TGTGCCAGTAGTATACCCGACAGGGCTCAAGAGACCCAGTACTTC. Encoded protein: CASSIPDRAQETQYF.

The rearrangement joins TRBV4-1 to TRBJ2-7; 11 nucleotides match TRBD2. The V segment lost 0 bases and the J segment 3 bases; nucleotides outside the gene matches: 4. The CDR3 runs 16 residues. Looked up from germline, CDR1 is MGHRA and CDR2 is YSYEKL. Written as DNA, the CDR3 is TGCGCCAGCAGCCAAGAACCGGGACTAGCGGTCTACGAGCAGTACTTC. Its protein is CASSQEPGLAVYEQYF.

This clone was seen a single time. The genes are TRBV27 and TRBJ1-6, with D perhaps TRBD1 (6 bases). Per the germline V gene, CDR1 is MNHEY and CDR2 is SMNVEV (reference sequence). Trimming pared 1 base from V and 7 bases from J, leaving 11 bases between. The CDR3 is made up of 15 amino acids. CDR3 loop: CASSLYAGVNSPLHF. DNA of the CDR3: TGTGCCAGCAGTTTATATGCAGGGGTAAATTCACCCCTCCACTTT.

The chain carries TRBV15 and TRBJ1-3, with TRBD1 identical over 10 bases. Germline CDR1 and CDR2: LNHNV and YYDKDF (reference sequence). V lost 3 bases, J lost 9 bases, and 17 bases stayed unmatched. There are 18 residues in the CDR3. This CDR3 reads CATSRAYPGTGVPSTIYF. As DNA, the CDR3 is TGTGCCACCAGCAGGGCATATCCCGGGACAGGGGTACCCAGCACCATATATTTT.

This clone occurred once. The chain has TRBV15 and TRBJ1-5, with TRBD1 identical over 7 bases. The CDR3 length is 15 residues. Germline trimming cut 2 bases from V and 4 bases from J; bases unmatched to any gene: 5. Germline V gene data show CDR1 as LNHNV and CDR2 as YYDKDF (reference sequence). The CDR3 nucleotides read TGTGCCACCAGCAGACACAGGGGAGGGAATCAGCCCCAGCATTTT. Protein: CATSRHRGGNQPQHF.

The chain is built from TRBV4-1 and TRBJ2-1, with D possibly matching TRBD2 (7 bases). Germline CDR1 and CDR2: MGHRA and YSYEKL. The CDR3 has 16 residues. Trimming took 3 bases from V and 9 from J, leaving 21 bases between them. CDR3 coding DNA: TGCGCCAGCAGCCAGACTCGGGGAGGGGGGCTGGGTGAGCAGTTCTTC. It is translated as CASSQTRGGGLGEQFF.

V gene TRBV6-5 combines with J gene TRBJ2-7; 10 nucleotides line up with TRBD1. CDR1 and CDR2 (germline): MNHEY, SVGAGI. V dropped 0 bases and J dropped 7; count of bases not matched to a gene: 6. The CDR3 spans 15 residues. The chain's CDR3 is CASSYSGDRGGEQYF. The CDR3 region has the DNA TGTGCCAGCAGTTACTCGGGGGACAGGGGTGGTGAGCAGTACTTC.

The chain employs TRBV9 and TRBJ2-1, with 11 bases that match TRBD1. The length of the CDR3 is 15 residues. Trimming cost V 2 bases and J 7 bases; bases outside gene matches: 5. Per germline, CDR1 SGDLS and CDR2 YYNGEE. The CDR3 protein is CASSVGQGAGNEQFF. CDR3 DNA sequence: TGTGCCAGCAGCGTCGGACAGGGGGCGGGAAATGAGCAGTTCTTC. Full variable domain (rest looked up from reference TRBV9 and TRBJ2-1): DSGVTQTPKHLITATGQRVTLRCSPRSGDLSVYWYQQSLDQGLQFLIQYYNGEERAKGNILERFSAQQFPDLHSELNLSSLELGDSALYFCASSVGQGAGNEQFFGPGTRLTVL.